The next 28 T cell receptor beta chains were all read from a single sample in a study of beta chain features in type 1 diabetes. Expressed TCRB transcripts were sequenced because the isolated RNA had all been reverse transcribed beforehand. Libraries were prepared by immunoSEQ multiplex PCR; TCRdb keeps only in-frame clonotypes and omits some of them. The sample consists of 130,000 to 150,000 clones, about 13% of them appearing once. Notes on the study in general: Significant though moderate, a shortening of TCRB CDR3s appeared in all four CD4+ subsets of Type 1 diabetes patients.

Their recognized antigens are unknown. The sample taken for sequencing was central memory CD4+ T cells from blood. Receptors originate from a man aged 18-30 years with type 1 diabetes.

The chain joins TRBV6-6 to TRBJ1-5; 7 nucleotides agree with TRBD1. From germline, CDR1 is MNHNY and CDR2 SVGAGI (reference sequence). The CDR3 is 15 residues long. The ends lost 6 bases at V and 8 bases at J; junction bases unmatched: 13. The DNA for the CDR3 is TGTGCCAGCAGCCTATGGACAGGCGTGATAGAGCCCCAGCATTTT. This codes for CASSLWTGVIEPQHF.

The rearrangement links TRBV7-9 to TRBJ2-5; D perhaps matches TRBD1 (5 bases). The J call could be wrong; TRBJ2-7 is a better fit for the DNA end. The CDR3 covers 11 residues. Germline V lookup: CDR1 SEHNR, CDR2 FQNEAQ (reference sequence). The CDR3 DNA reads as TGTGCCAGCAGCTTGGACAACGAGCAGTACTTC. It specifies CASSLDNEQYF.

The chain recombines TRBV20-1 with TRBJ1-1; a possible D gene is TRBD1 (5 bases). This CDR3 region has 10 residues. V was pared by 6 bases and J by 13 bases, with 15 bases between. Germline values: CDR1 DFQATT, CDR2 SNEGSKA (reference sequence). CDR3: CSAERQGVFF. In DNA form, the CDR3 reads TGCAGTGCAGAGCGGCAGGGCGTTTTCTTT.

In its sample, this clone was seen a few times. V usage is TRBV29-1 and J usage is TRBJ2-5; perhaps TRBD2 as D (5 bases). This CDR3 is built from 14 residues. Germline assignment: CDR1 SQVTM and CDR2 ANQGSEA. V lost 8 bases, J lost 0 bases, and 16 bases lay in between. CDR3 protein: CSSGNSRYQETQYF. The CDR3 DNA is TGCAGCTCGGGGAACAGCCGATACCAAGAGACCCAGTACTTC.

The chain recombines TRBV18 with TRBJ1-3; D perhaps matches TRBD1 (6 bases). Germline loops: CDR1 KGHSH, CDR2 LQKENI. The ends were cut back, 3 bases at V and 4 bases at J, with 13 bases in the middle. The CDR3 has 15 amino acids. CDR3 protein: CASSPDRWLGNTIYF. The DNA of the CDR3 is TGTGCCAGCTCACCCGACAGGTGGTTGGGAAACACCATATATTTT.

This chain uses TRBV9 with TRBJ2-1, with a possible D match to TRBD1 (6 bases). Germline V gene sequence: CDR1 SGDLS, CDR2 YYNGEE. V was pared by 3 bases and J by 2 bases, with 9 bases between. The CDR3 is 14 residues long. The CDR3 DNA is TGTGCCAGCAGCGCAGGGGTCACCTACAATGAGCAGTTCTTC. It yields the protein CASSAGVTYNEQFF. The whole variable domain, remainder taken from reference TRBV9 and TRBJ2-1, is DSGVTQTPKHLITATGQRVTLRCSPRSGDLSVYWYQQSLDQGLQFLIQYYNGEERAKGNILERFSAQQFPDLHSELNLSSLELGDSALYFCASSAGVTYNEQFFGPGTRLTVL.

This clone was detected only a few times. V is TRBV14 and J is TRBJ1-2; D gene unclear. Trimming removed 2 bases at V and 6 bases at J, with 10 bases between. CDR3 length: 13 residues. Germline V CDR1 and CDR2: SGHDN, FVKESK. CDR3 loop: CASSQRRTDGYTF. The DNA for the CDR3 is TGTGCCAGCAGCCAAAGACGGACGGATGGCTACACCTTC.

CDR3 in amino acids: CASRRGLAGFSSYEQYF. Here the CDR3 DNA reads TGTGCCAGCAGACGTGGACTAGCGGGTTTCAGCTCCTACGAGCAGTACTTC. The rearrangement uses TRBV28 and TRBJ2-7, with TRBD2 matching over 11 bases. Trimming took 6 bases from V and 0 from J; bases not matched to a gene: 10. The CDR3 has 17 residues. Germline V gene sequence: CDR1 MDHEN, CDR2 SYDVKM.

This clone was observed a few times. This sequence joins TRBV25-1 and TRBJ2-2; D is unresolved. The V end was cut by 6 bases, the J end by 6 bases, with 8 bases between. There are 12 residues in the CDR3. Germline loops: CDR1 MGHDK, CDR2 SYGVNS. CDR3 nucleotides: TGTGCCAGCAGGGACGGCGCCGGGGAGCTGTTTTTT. Its translation is CASRDGAGELFF.

A few counts support this clone. This chain joins TRBV5-1 and TRBJ2-7, with D hard to call. The V and J ends lost 5 bases and 1 base respectively, with 4 bases between them. Germline values: CDR1 SGHRS, CDR2 YFSETQ. The CDR3 has 11 residues. In DNA form, the CDR3 reads TGCGCCAGCAGGGGTTCCTACGAGCAGTACTTC. Translating gives CASRGSYEQYF.

The gene calls are TRBV4-1 and TRBJ2-2, with D uncertain. CDR1 is MGHRA, CDR2 YSYEKL, per germline. V was trimmed by 3 bases and J by 2 bases, leaving 7 bases between them. CDR3 length equals 14 residues. The CDR3 sequence: CASSQASNTGELFF. CDR3 DNA: TGCGCCAGCAGCCAGGCCAGTAACACCGGGGAGCTGTTTTTT.

The chain uses TRBV19 and TRBJ2-5; no clear D gene. In germline, CDR1 is LNHDA, CDR2 SQIVND (reference sequence). The CDR3 extends over 13 amino acids. V was pared by 9 bases and J by 4 bases, with 15 bases between. For the CDR3, the DNA is TGTGCCAGCAATGGCAATTTGGGAGAGACCCAGTACTTC. Amino acid sequence: CASNGNLGETQYF.

V is TRBV5-6 and J is TRBJ2-7; possibly TRBD1 for D (6 bases). CDR3 length: 13 residues. Trimming stripped 4 bases from V and 6 bases from J, with 14 bases between. Germline lookup yields CDR1 SGHDT and CDR2 YYEEEE. The CDR3 region has the DNA TGTGCCAGCAGCACGGGACAAATGAGCGAGCAGTACTTC. Residues: CASSTGQMSEQYF.

This clone has only a few counts. V usage is TRBV9 and J usage is TRBJ2-2, with D possibly TRBD1 on 6 matching bases. This CDR3 has 14 amino acids. Germline V gives CDR1 SGDLS, CDR2 YYNGEE. V was pared by 1 base and J by 6 bases, with 10 bases between. For the CDR3, the DNA is TGTGCCAGCAGCGTACCCCCAGGGGCCGGGGAGCTGTTTTTT. This codes for CASSVPPGAGELFF.

With regard to this clone: The junction does not match germline at one end; this may be a read error. The chain links TRBV15 to TRBJ2-1; 9 bases match TRBD2. This CDR3 is built from 15 residues. The germline V gene has CDR1 LNHNV and CDR2 YYDKDF (reference sequence). CDR3 in amino acids: CATSADSGGFDRRVF. CDR3 DNA: TGTGCCACCAGCGCTGATAGCGGGGGCTTTGATCGTCGTGTCTTC.

This clone was detected a few times. The chain combines TRBV7-9 with TRBJ2-1; 7 nucleotides line up with TRBD1. J gave up 0 bases and V 1 base, and 9 bases lay outside the gene matches. CDR1 SEHNR and CDR2 FQNEAQ come from the germline V gene (reference sequence). The CDR3 runs 18 residues. For the CDR3, the DNA is TGTGCCAGCAGCTTAGTAGGGTTCGGGGACAGCTCCTACAATGAGCAGTTCTTC. Protein product: CASSLVGFGDSSYNEQFF.

This chain links TRBV4-2 with TRBJ2-7; D not resolved. In germline, CDR1 is LGHNA, CDR2 YNFKEQ. There are 14 residues in the CDR3. V gave up 0 bases and J gave up 4 bases, with 10 bases separating them. The CDR3 region is CASSQDGGRYEQYF. In nucleotides, the CDR3 is TGTGCCAGCAGCCAAGACGGCGGACGGTACGAGCAGTACTTC.

This clone showed up many times. CDR3 DNA: TGTGCCACCAGCAGAGATCGCGGACTCCAAGAGACCCAGTACTTC. Its protein product is CATSRDRGLQETQYF. The rearrangement links TRBV15 to TRBJ2-5; maybe TRBD2 (5 bases). In germline, CDR1 is LNHNV, CDR2 YYDKDF (reference sequence). V lost 0 bases to trimming and J lost 1 base, with 9 bases between them. The CDR3 is 15 amino acids.

The V gene is TRBV11-2, the J gene TRBJ1-4, with D uncertain. Germline V gene lookup returns CDR1 SGHAT and CDR2 FQNNGV. V lost 5 bases and J lost 4, with 14 bases in between. The CDR3 consists of 15 residues. This CDR3 reads CASSPTWAGNEKLFF. In DNA, the CDR3 is TGTGCCAGCAGCCCGACCTGGGCCGGTAATGAAAAACTGTTTTTT.

This clone has a handful of counts. The chain links TRBV15 to TRBJ2-5, with a weak D call TRBD2 (7 bases). This CDR3 contains 15 residues. Germline CDR1 and CDR2: LNHNV and YYDKDF (reference sequence). V shed 0 bases and J shed 4 bases, with 12 bases lying between them. Written as DNA, the CDR3 is TGTGCCACCAGCAGAGATCGGGGGGCCGGAGAGACCCAGTACTTC. Residues: CATSRDRGAGETQYF.

This sequence joins TRBV23-1 and TRBJ1-3; D ambiguous. TRBV23-1 is labeled an ORF, and its function is uncertain. The CDR3 runs to 17 residues. The V end lost 2 bases, the J end lost 0 bases, and 14 bases lay between the germline ends. The CDR3 nucleotides read TGCGCCAGCAGTCAACCGCGGACGGGTCACTCTGGAAACACCATATATTTT. It specifies CASSQPRTGHSGNTIYF.

This clone was counted between two and nine times. This chain joins TRBV29-1 and TRBJ2-3; D uncertain. The CDR3 runs 10 residues. Germline V gene data show CDR1 as SQVTM and CDR2 as ANQGSEA. Here the CDR3 DNA reads TGCACCCTGAGAGGAGATACGCAGTATTTT. Translated: CTLRGDTQYF.

This clone was counted only a few times. This chain uses TRBV28 with TRBJ1-1; D is undetermined. The CDR3 contains 14 residues. Trimming removed 0 bases from V and 3 bases from J, with 8 bases in between. Germline CDR1 and CDR2: MDHEN and SYDVKM. The CDR3, as DNA: TGTGCCAGCAGTTTATGGGGCAGAGACACTGAAGCTTTCTTT. This codes for CASSLWGRDTEAFF.

This clone was observed many times. This chain uses TRBV13 with TRBJ1-2; 7 bases are a match to TRBD1. This CDR3 region has 11 residues. Germline CDR1 reads PRHDT; CDR2 reads FYEKMQ (reference sequence). V shed 8 bases and J 4 bases; nucleotides not matched to a gene: 1. The chain's CDR3 is CASGTAYGYTF. The CDR3 DNA reads TGTGCCAGCGGGACAGCCTATGGCTACACCTTC.

This chain uses TRBV6-7 with TRBJ2-5, with D perhaps TRBD2 (5 bases). TRBV6-7 is an ORF, and what it does is uncertain. This CDR3 has 18 residues. The CDR3 region is CEVVLSSYAGSFQETQYF. As DNA, the CDR3 is TGTGAAGTCGTCCTATCGTCTTATGCGGGCTCCTTCCAAGAGACCCAGTACTTC.

In this sample, this clone turned up a few times. The chain carries TRBV30 and TRBJ1-1, with D hard to call. V dropped 2 bases and J dropped 7 bases, with 11 bases sitting between them. CDR3 size: 12 residues. The germline gives CDR1 GTSNPN, CDR2 SVGIG (reference sequence). The CDR3 DNA reads TGTGCCTGGAGTCCTACCCTGATTGAAGCTTTCTTT. It specifies CAWSPTLIEAFF.

The chain combines TRBV6-1 with TRBJ2-5, with 8 bases identical to TRBD2. The CDR3 runs 14 residues. CDR1 is MNHNS, CDR2 SASEGT, per germline. V gave up 7 bases and J gave up 4 bases; unmatched junction bases: 8. CDR3 amino acids: CASTPRGGLETQYF. CDR3 nucleotides: TGTGCCAGCACTCCCCGGGGGGGCCTAGAGACCCAGTACTTC.

V is TRBV27 and J is TRBJ1-4; no clear D. The CDR3 sequence is 13 residues long. Trimming cost V 2 bases and J 7 bases, with 8 bases left between them. The V gene's germline CDR1 is MNHEY and CDR2 SMNVEV (reference sequence). DNA for the CDR3: TGTGCCAGCAGTTTAGGGCCCGGTGAAAAACTGTTTTTT. Its translation: CASSLGPGEKLFF.